The 22 T cell receptor beta chains reported below all come from one sample, sequenced in a study of blood T cell repertoires in COVID-19. Sequenced by immunoSEQ multiplex PCR; TCRdb stores in-frame clones only, minus some. The table records about 200,000 clones, 70% to 90% of them present only once. Sequenced sample: peripheral blood. The source of these receptors is a woman aged 50 to 65 with active or convalescent COVID-19.

The rearrangement uses TRBV28 and TRBJ1-1; tentatively, D is TRBD1 (6 bases). CDR3 length: 14 amino acids. V lost 6 bases to trimming and J lost 2 bases, with 13 bases between them. Per the germline V gene, CDR1 is MDHEN and CDR2 is SYDVKM. CDR3 loop: CASRTGTYNTEAFF. CDR3 sequence (DNA): TGTGCCAGCAGAACCGGGACATACAACACTGAAGCTTTCTTT.

The gene calls are TRBV12-3 or TRBV12-4 and TRBJ1-5, with D uncertain. Trimming removed 3 bases from V and 2 bases from J, with 2 bases in between. This CDR3 is 12 amino acids long. Here the CDR3 reads CASSFGNQPQHF. For the CDR3, the DNA is TGTGCCAGCAGTTTCGGCAATCAGCCCCAGCATTTT.

The CDR3 nucleotides are TGTGCCAGCAGCGGATGGGCAGGGTCGAACACCGGGGAGCTGTTTTTT. Translation gives CASSGWAGSNTGELFF. V and J are TRBV7-6 and TRBJ2-2, with D possibly matching TRBD1 (5 bases). The germline gives CDR1 SGHVS, CDR2 FNYEAQ. The CDR3 spans 16 residues. V was pared by 5 bases and J by 0 bases, with 13 bases between.

The V call is TRBV10-1, the J call TRBJ2-5; 11 bases fit TRBD2. The CDR3 has 15 residues. Germline V lookup: CDR1 WNHNN, CDR2 SYGVQD (reference sequence). V lost 3 bases, J lost 2 bases, and 2 bases stayed unmatched. The CDR3 DNA reads TGCGCCAGCAGTGATGTAGCGGGGGGGCAAGAGACCCAGTACTTC. Translated, it gives CASSDVAGGQETQYF.

The chain joins TRBV5-1 to TRBJ2-1, with 9 bases matching TRBD1. Germline assignment: CDR1 SGHRS and CDR2 YFSETQ. With V trimmed by 4 bases and J by 2 bases, 13 bases remained unmatched. The CDR3 covers 18 residues. The CDR3 sequence: CASSAKPPGTGTYNEQFF. For the CDR3, the DNA is TGCGCCAGCAGCGCGAAGCCTCCTGGGACAGGGACCTACAATGAGCAGTTCTTC.

The rearrangement uses TRBV12-5 and TRBJ1-1; weak D call: TRBD1 (5 bases). In germline, CDR1 is LGHNT, CDR2 FRNRAP. CDR3 length: 13 residues. Trimming took off 3 bases at V and 4 bases at J, with 9 bases between the two ends. The CDR3 is CASGFGGRTEAFF. CDR3 nucleotide sequence: TGTGCTAGTGGTTTCGGGGGTCGCACTGAAGCTTTCTTT.

The chain links TRBV28 to TRBJ1-4; D is perhaps TRBD1 (6 bases). Trimming shortened V by 8 bases and J by 10 bases, and 17 bases separated the two germline ends. In germline, CDR1 is MDHEN, CDR2 SYDVKM. The CDR3 contains 13 residues. The DNA for the CDR3 is TGTGCCAGCCTGAGTGGGGGCACAGGAAAACTGTTTTTT. It encodes CASLSGGTGKLFF.

This clone was observed once. The chain employs TRBV28 and TRBJ1-1; D gene ambiguous. CDR3 size: 16 residues. Looked up from germline, CDR1 is MDHEN and CDR2 is SYDVKM. The V end was cut by 2 bases, the J end by 0 bases, with 13 bases between. The CDR3 here is CASSLLGVLMNTEAFF. The CDR3 DNA reads TGTGCCAGCAGTTTACTAGGAGTACTAATGAACACTGAAGCTTTCTTT.

As to this clone: At one of its ends the junction is not consistent with the germline gene, which may arise from a read error. The chain is built from TRBV12-3 or TRBV12-4 and TRBJ2-5; D is possibly TRBD2 (6 bases). The CDR3 contains 13 residues. CDR3 sequence reads: CASSRYNGLTGDF. The CDR3 DNA follows: TGTGCCAGCAGTCGATATAACGGACTAACGGGCGACTTC.

In DNA form, the CDR3 reads TGTGCCAGCTCACCACCAGGGGGCGTGTCACCCCTCCACTTT. Translating it yields CASSPPGGVSPLHF. The chain employs TRBV18 and TRBJ1-6; 7 bases line up with TRBD1. Losses at the gene ends were 0 bases for V and 10 bases for J; bases not matched to a gene: 3. Germline V gene data show CDR1 as KGHSH and CDR2 as LQKENI. This CDR3 comprises 14 residues. The variable domain in full, with the rest retrieved from reference TRBV18 and TRBJ1-6, is NAGVMQNPRHLVRRRGQEARLRCSPMKGHSHVYWYRQLPEEGLKFMVYLQKENIIDESGMPKERFSAEFPKEGPSILRIQQVVRGDSAAYFCASSPPGGVSPLHFGNGTRLTVT.

V usage is TRBV11-2 and J usage is TRBJ1-2, with TRBD1 matching 9 bases. The CDR3 is 18 residues long. Trimming cost V 4 bases and J 3 bases; bases outside gene matches: 15. CDR1 SGHAT and CDR2 FQNNGV come from the germline V gene. The CDR3 is CASSSEATGGAWYYGYTF. The CDR3 DNA follows: TGTGCCAGCAGCTCTGAAGCCACAGGGGGCGCTTGGTACTATGGCTACACCTTC.

V and J are TRBV9 and TRBJ1-1; a possible D gene is TRBD1 (6 bases). V lost 3 bases and J 4 bases, leaving 19 bases between the germline ends. CDR3 length: 16 residues. The germline V gene encodes CDR1 SGDLS and CDR2 YYNGEE. CDR3 nucleotides: TGTGCCAGCAGCGGATGGGGGGGCACCTCGAGCACTGAAGCTTTCTTT. It codes for CASSGWGGTSSTEAFF.

This sequence joins TRBV7-9 and TRBJ2-6; no clear D. The CDR3 covers 17 residues. The V end lost 5 bases, the J end lost 0 bases, and 14 bases lay between the germline ends. The V gene's germline CDR1 is SEHNR and CDR2 FQNEAQ (reference sequence). This CDR3 reads CASSVGYTVSGANVLTF. The CDR3 coding sequence is TGTGCCAGCAGCGTAGGGTATACGGTCTCTGGGGCCAACGTCCTGACTTTC. Using reference TRBV7-9 and TRBJ2-6 for the parts outside the CDR3, the full variable domain is DTGVSQNPRHKITKRGQNVTFRCDPISEHNRLYWYRQTLGQGPEFLTYFQNEAQLEKSRLLSDRFSAERPKGSFSTLEIQRTEQGDSAMYLCASSVGYTVSGANVLTFGAGSRLTVL.

Details on this clone: At the DNA level, this CDR3 is encoded by other sequences in the same sample as well. This chain connects TRBV5-1 to TRBJ1-3; maybe TRBD1 (6 bases). The CDR3 totals 15 residues. Trimming took 0 bases from V and 4 from J, leaving 11 bases between them. Germline CDR1 SGHRS, CDR2 YFSETQ. CDR3 DNA: TGCGCCAGCAGCTTGGCCGGACAGTCCGGAAACACCATATATTTT. Translation gives CASSLAGQSGNTIYF.

This clone was detected only once. CDR3: CASGGQGNYEQYF. The DNA for the CDR3 is TGTGCCAGTGGGGGACAGGGGAATTACGAGCAGTACTTC. V is TRBV19 and J is TRBJ2-7; the match to TRBD1 covers 10 bases. The V segment lost 8 bases and the J segment 4 bases; nucleotides outside the gene matches: 5. CDR3 length: 13 residues. CDR1 and CDR2 from the germline V gene are LNHDA and SQIVND (reference sequence).

This chain uses TRBV6-5 with TRBJ2-3; TRBD2 agrees at 9 bases. V lost 6 bases, J lost 1 base, and 2 bases stayed unmatched. The CDR3 has 14 residues. Germline CDR1 and CDR2: MNHEY and SVGAGI. The CDR3 spells CASSRTSGTDTQYF. The CDR3 DNA follows: TGTGCCAGCAGCAGGACTAGCGGCACAGATACGCAGTATTTT.

The rearrangement joins TRBV5-4 to TRBJ2-1; 9 nucleotides line up with TRBD2. Losses at the gene ends were 7 bases for V and 8 bases for J; bases not matched to a gene: 16. The CDR3 is 16 residues long. Per germline, CDR1 SGHNT and CDR2 YYREEE (reference sequence). The CDR3 protein is CASGRLSGRMVYEQFF. CDR3 DNA sequence: TGTGCCAGCGGCCGGCTTAGCGGGAGAATGGTATATGAGCAGTTCTTC.

This clone appeared a few times. The V and J genes are TRBV4-1 and TRBJ2-3; no definite D call. Germline CDR1 MGHRA, CDR2 YSYEKL. CDR3 size: 14 residues. The V end lost 4 bases, the J end lost 4 bases, and 12 bases lay between the germline ends. CDR3 nucleotides: TGCGCCAGCAGCCGATTCTCCAGCGCAGATACGCAGTATTTT. Its translation: CASSRFSSADTQYF.

The chain uses TRBV2 and TRBJ1-4; TRBD1 might be the D (5 bases). V dropped 2 bases and J dropped 14 bases, with 12 bases sitting between them. The germline CDR1 and CDR2 sequences are SNHLY and FYNNEI. CDR3 length: 12 residues. DNA for the CDR3: TGTGCCAGCAGTGAAATCAGGGCAGGGCTGTTTTTT. This sequence encodes CASSEIRAGLFF.

The V call is TRBV11-2, the J call TRBJ1-1; D unclear. CDR3 length equals 13 residues. V lost 2 bases and J lost 0, with 4 bases in between. Germline V gene data show CDR1 as SGHAT and CDR2 as FQNNGV. Written as DNA, the CDR3 is TGTGCCAGCAGCTTACAGATGAACACTGAAGCTTTCTTT. This sequence encodes CASSLQMNTEAFF.

This chain connects TRBV19 to TRBJ2-3, with TRBD1 identical over 9 bases. Germline V gene sequence: CDR1 LNHDA, CDR2 SQIVND (reference sequence). The CDR3 runs 14 residues. With V trimmed by 5 bases and J by 3 bases, 3 bases remained unmatched. CDR3 loop: CASSRTGVTDTQYF. Here the CDR3 DNA reads TGTGCCAGTAGTCGGACAGGGGTGACAGATACGCAGTATTTT.

As regards this clone: Other DNA sequences from this sample encode an identical CDR3 as well. The J gene is TRBJ1-2, the V gene TRBV19, with 9 nucleotides matching TRBD1. After removal of 3 bases from V and 5 bases from J, the junction contained 4 bases not matched to a gene. Germline lookup yields CDR1 LNHDA and CDR2 SQIVND (reference sequence). This CDR3 spans 14 amino acids. The CDR3 nucleotides are TGTGCCAGTAGTATGGGGACAGGGCTTTATGGCTACACCTTC. Translating gives CASSMGTGLYGYTF.